The 17 T cell receptor beta chains listed next were all sequenced from one sample in a study of blood T cells in healthy people across ages. A second about 7 to 12 cycle PCR used barcoded and J-beta primers. TCRdb re-analysed the 5' RACE reads in MiXCR, keeping a single row per CDR3 protein. Of 650,000 or so distinct CDR3 sequences listed, approximately 52% are singletons. The sample comprised blood. The receptors stem from an elderly woman in good health.

In its sample, this clonotype was seen many times. The chain has TRBV7-2 and TRBJ2-5, with D unclear. The germline V gene encodes CDR1 SGHTA and CDR2 FQGNSA. V shed 5 bases and J shed 0 bases, with 7 bases lying between them. This CDR3 is 13 amino acids long. The CDR3 DNA sequence: TGTGCCAGCAGCCTCACGTACCAAGAGACCCAGTACTTC. Protein sequence: CASSLTYQETQYF.

The CDR3 DNA follows: TGTGCCAGCAGCTTAGCCTCCGTAGCTTTCTTT. This codes for CASSLASVAFF. V is TRBV7-2 and J is TRBJ1-1; D unresolved. Germline lookup yields CDR1 SGHTA and CDR2 FQGNSA. Trimming took off 0 bases at V and 10 bases at J, with 6 bases between the two ends. This CDR3 spans 11 amino acids.

There are many counts of this clonotype. DNA for the CDR3: TGCAGCCCCGTGGGCCCCGGAGAGACCCAGTACTTC. Its translation is CSPVGPGETQYF. This sequence joins TRBV29-1 and TRBJ2-5, with D unclear. This CDR3 has 12 residues. Germline assignment: CDR1 SQVTM and CDR2 ANQGSEA. V lost 8 bases and J lost 4, with 14 bases in between.

Of note for this clonotype: At one end, the junction sequence differs from germline, possibly due to a read error. This sequence joins TRBV5-1 and TRBJ2-5; unclear D gene. The V gene's germline CDR1 is SGHRS and CDR2 YFSETQ. This CDR3 region has 14 residues. For the CDR3, the DNA is TGCGCCAGCAGCTTGTATCCGGGCCAAGAGGCCCAGTACTTC. This translates into CASSLYPGQEAQYF.

The chain combines TRBV20-1 with TRBJ2-1; 7 bases line up with TRBD1. The CDR3 contains 13 residues. Germline V gives CDR1 DFQATT, CDR2 SNEGSKA (reference sequence). J was trimmed by 10 bases and V by 6 bases; bases with no gene match: 12. The CDR3 loop is CSAKKTGPREQFF. CDR3 sequence (DNA): TGCAGTGCAAAAAAGACAGGGCCCCGGGAGCAGTTCTTC.

Regarding this clonotype: This may arise from a read error, as a much more abundant clone is one base away. The chain carries TRBV6-1 and TRBJ2-5; D not resolved. Germline-derived CDR1 and CDR2 are MNHNS and SASEGT. V lost 2 bases and J lost 11, with 15 bases in between. The CDR3 has 13 residues. CDR3 in amino acids: CASSERSGTEQYF. DNA for the CDR3: TGTGCCAGCAGTGAACGAAGTGGTACTGAGCAGTACTTC.

In the case of this clonotype: This may be a read error, as it is one base from a much larger clone. The chain uses TRBV12-3 or TRBV12-4 and TRBJ1-2, with 9 nucleotides matching TRBD1. The CDR3 loop spans 14 amino acids. V dropped 3 bases and J dropped 4; count of bases not matched to a gene: 3. CDR3 in amino acids: CASSFTGGIYGYTF. The DNA of the CDR3 is TGTGCCAGCAGTTTCACAGGGGGCATCTATGGCTACACCTTC.

This clonotype was counted at least ten times. The gene calls are TRBV5-1 and TRBJ1-2; D gene ambiguous. Germline V gene lookup returns CDR1 SGHRS and CDR2 YFSETQ. V lost 0 bases, J lost 2 bases, and 11 bases lay in between. The CDR3 length is 15 residues. CDR3 sequence reads: CASSLGPGFNYGYTF. The CDR3 nucleotides are TGCGCCAGCAGCTTGGGCCCGGGCTTCAACTATGGCTACACCTTC. The full variable domain, completed using reference TRBV5-1 and TRBJ1-2, is KAGVTQTPRYLIKTRGQQVTLSCSPISGHRSVSWYQQTPGQGLQFLFEYFSETQRNKGNFPGRFSGRQFSNSRSEMNVSTLELGDSALYLCASSLGPGFNYGYTFGSGTRLTVV.

Notes on this clonotype: This may be a read error: a much more frequent sequence differs by one nucleotide. This chain connects TRBV4-1 to TRBJ2-5; tentative D call: TRBD2 (6 bases). CDR3 size: 15 residues. Deletions cut 1 base from V and 7 bases from J, with 16 bases between. Per germline, CDR1 MGHRA and CDR2 YSYEKL. CDR3 coding DNA: TGCGCCAGCAGCCAAGGTATGGGACTCATAGGGACCCAGTACTTC. Translation: CASSQGMGLIGTQYF.

This chain links TRBV11-1 with TRBJ1-1; 9 bases match TRBD1. With 2 bases clipped from V and 5 bases from J, the junction kept 6 bases outside the gene matches. This CDR3 has 15 amino acids. In germline, CDR1 is SGHAT, CDR2 FQDESV (reference sequence). The CDR3 DNA is TGTGCCAGCAGCTTACGCAGACAGGGGGGAACTGAAGCTTTCTTT. Encoded protein: CASSLRRQGGTEAFF.

Remarks on this clonotype: Compared with germline, one end of the junction differs, possibly owing to a read error. V gene TRBV15 combines with J gene TRBJ1-4; D remains ambiguous. From germline, CDR1 is LNHNV and CDR2 YYDKDF (reference sequence). This CDR3 contains 15 residues. The CDR3 DNA is TGTGCCACCAGCAGAGATGTAAGAACTACTGAAAAACTGTTTTTT. Amino acids: CATSRDVRTTEKLFF.

V gene TRBV29-1 combines with J gene TRBJ2-2, with 9 bases identical to TRBD1. Trimming cost V 7 bases and J 3 bases; bases outside gene matches: 6. Germline loops: CDR1 SQVTM, CDR2 ANQGSEA. The CDR3 runs 14 residues. The CDR3 loop reads CSGSRTGDTGELFF. The DNA for the CDR3 is TGCAGCGGGTCGCGGACAGGGGACACCGGGGAGCTGTTTTTT.

V usage is TRBV7-3 and J usage is TRBJ2-7; D is unresolved. Germline assignment: CDR1 SGHTA and CDR2 FQGTGA. Trimming cost V 5 bases and J 7 bases, with 12 bases left between them. This CDR3 comprises 12 residues. This chain's CDR3 is CASSTVYNEQYF. The CDR3 coding sequence is TGTGCCAGCAGCACCGTCTACAATGAGCAGTACTTC.

Concerning this clonotype: A much larger clone lies one base from this, so it may be a read error. The chain has TRBV7-2 and TRBJ1-2; 9 bases agree with TRBD1. This CDR3 is 14 amino acids long. V was pared by 3 bases and J by 7 bases, with 6 bases of the junction left unmatched. Per germline, CDR1 SGHTA and CDR2 FQGNSA. CDR3 amino acids: CASSFSDRGCGYTF. In DNA, the CDR3 is TGTGCCAGCAGCTTCTCAGACAGGGGGTGTGGCTACACCTTC.

This clonotype has just a few counts. This chain joins TRBV21-1 and TRBJ2-3. TRBV21-1 is an annotated pseudogene. The CDR3 is made up of 17 amino acids. The CDR3 spells CASSTSGPFADTDTQYF. The CDR3 DNA sequence: TGTGCCAGCAGCACATCAGGACCTTTTGCTGACACAGATACGCAGTATTTT.

The J gene is TRBJ1-6, the V gene TRBV7-9, with 10 bases that match TRBD1. The CDR3 totals 15 residues. V was clipped by 5 bases and J by 7 bases; unmatched bases: 5. Germline loops: CDR1 SEHNR, CDR2 FQNEAQ (reference sequence). CDR3 sequence (DNA): TGTGCCAGCAGCACCGGGGACAGGGGAAATTCACCCCTCCACTTT. Protein product: CASSTGDRGNSPLHF.

This clonotype came up many times. The gene calls are TRBV29-1 and TRBJ1-1; D ambiguous. This CDR3 is built from 13 residues. Trimming pared 7 bases from V and 0 bases from J, leaving 12 bases between. Germline V gives CDR1 SQVTM, CDR2 ANQGSEA. For the CDR3, the DNA is TGCAGCGCCTTAGGCATCTTGAACACTGAAGCTTTCTTT. Translation gives CSALGILNTEAFF.